These 18 T cell receptor beta chains share one sample of origin, sequenced in a study of CD8 T cells in ankylosing spondylitis. MiXCR, applied by TCRdb to the 5' RACE reads, yields one record per CDR3 protein. The sample has under 250,000 distinct CDR3 sequences, around 32% seen once; the top ten hold around 4%. What was sequenced was blood, either unsorted or a sorted T cell fraction (not recorded which). The receptor set was obtained from a male donor with ankylosing spondylitis or in good health (not recorded which).

There are a few counts of this clonotype. The V call is TRBV7-8, the J call TRBJ1-1; D gene unclear. Germline V gene sequence: CDR1 SGHVS, CDR2 FQNEAQ. Trimming removed 5 bases from V and 8 bases from J, with 6 bases in between. CDR3 length equals 10 residues. The CDR3 DNA follows: TGTGCCAGCAGCCGCATAGAAGCTTTCTTT. Translated, it gives CASSRIEAFF.

CDR3 nucleotides: TGTGCCAGCAGCGTAATGTCGACAGGGTTGGATGAGCAGTTCTTC. It encodes CASSVMSTGLDEQFF. This chain links TRBV9 with TRBJ2-1; 7 bases map to TRBD1. The germline V gene encodes CDR1 SGDLS and CDR2 YYNGEE. J gave up 8 bases and V 1 base, and 9 bases lay outside the gene matches. The CDR3 runs to 15 residues.

The V call is TRBV10-2, the J call TRBJ2-7; TRBD1 matches 7 bases. Germline V gene sequence: CDR1 WSHSY, CDR2 SAAADI. The CDR3 is made up of 17 amino acids. J lost 0 bases, V lost 2 bases, and 10 bases had no gene match. The CDR3 spells CASSESTGAPNSYEQYF. For the CDR3, the DNA is TGCGCCAGCAGTGAGAGCACAGGGGCACCTAACTCCTACGAGCAGTACTTC.

The chain combines TRBV5-1 with TRBJ2-1; 7 nucleotides match TRBD2. Per the germline V gene, CDR1 is SGHRS and CDR2 is YFSETQ. Trimming removed 2 bases from V and 4 bases from J; junction bases left unmatched: 6. This CDR3 contains 15 residues. The CDR3 here is CASSFHGGSYNEQFF. In nucleotides, the CDR3 is TGCGCCAGCAGCTTTCACGGGGGGTCTTACAATGAGCAGTTCTTC. The full variable domain, rest sourced from reference TRBV5-1 and TRBJ2-1, is KAGVTQTPRYLIKTRGQQVTLSCSPISGHRSVSWYQQTPGQGLQFLFEYFSETQRNKGNFPGRFSGRQFSNSRSEMNVSTLELGDSALYLCASSFHGGSYNEQFFGPGTRLTVL.

The chain links TRBV11-1 to TRBJ2-7, with D perhaps TRBD1 or TRBD2 (5 bases each). The CDR3 extends over 13 amino acids. V was cut by 1 base and J by 2 bases, with 6 bases left in between. Germline loops: CDR1 SGHAT, CDR2 FQDESV (reference sequence). Here the CDR3 DNA reads TGTGCCAGCAGCTTAGGGGACCCCTACGAGCAGTACTTC. The encoded protein is CASSLGDPYEQYF.

V gene TRBV29-1 combines with J gene TRBJ2-1; no clear D gene. Germline V lookup: CDR1 SQVTM, CDR2 ANQGSEA. The V gene lost 2 bases and the J gene lost 6 bases, with 8 bases spanning the gap. The CDR3 loop spans 12 amino acids. In DNA, the CDR3 is TGCAGCGTTGAAAGCCGAGGCAATGAGCAGTTCTTC. Translating gives CSVESRGNEQFF.

The chain couples TRBV12-3 or TRBV12-4 to TRBJ2-2; D could derive from TRBD1 or TRBD2 (5 bases each). The V gene lost 5 bases and the J gene lost 0 bases, with 16 bases spanning the gap. CDR3 length: 17 residues. CDR3 bases: TGTGCCAGCAGTCCTCCCGAGGGGCGTACGAACACCGGGGAGCTGTTTTTT. This gives the protein CASSPPEGRTNTGELFF.

This clonotype came up a few times. The chain uses TRBV20-1 and TRBJ2-1; D possibly corresponds to TRBD2 (6 bases). The V end was cut by 0 bases, the J end by 13 bases, with 25 bases between. The CDR3 has 16 amino acids. Germline V CDR1 and CDR2: DFQATT, SNEGSKA (reference sequence). The CDR3 sequence: CSAREGVGEDGRHQFF. CDR3 nucleotides: TGCAGTGCTAGAGAGGGCGTAGGGGAGGACGGTCGGCACCAGTTCTTC.

This rearrangement joins TRBV5-5 to TRBJ1-6; 7 bases agree with TRBD1. This CDR3 spans 14 amino acids. The V and J ends lost 0 bases and 7 bases, in that order; junction bases with no gene match: 1. Germline CDR1 reads SGHKS; CDR2 reads YYEKEE (reference sequence). CDR3 residues: CASSLEGGNSPLHF. For the CDR3, the DNA is TGTGCCAGCAGCTTGGAAGGGGGCAATTCACCCCTCCACTTT.

The gene calls are TRBV15 and TRBJ2-7; D remains ambiguous. Germline V lookup: CDR1 LNHNV, CDR2 YYDKDF (reference sequence). The CDR3 totals 12 residues. Trimming left V 1 base short and J 6 bases short, with 7 bases between. As DNA, the CDR3 is TGTGCCACCAGCAGAGCAGGCGGCGAGCAGTACTTC. Its protein product is CATSRAGGEQYF.

This clonotype appeared a few times. The V gene is TRBV5-1, the J gene TRBJ2-3; D is unclear. The V and J ends lost 4 bases and 2 bases respectively, with 5 bases between them. CDR1 and CDR2 from the germline V gene are SGHRS and YFSETQ. The CDR3 spans 12 residues. CDR3: CASSESTDTQYF. CDR3 DNA sequence: TGCGCCAGCAGCGAATCCACAGATACGCAGTATTTT.

The V gene is TRBV20-1, the J gene TRBJ1-1, with 7 nucleotides matching TRBD1. With V trimmed by 6 bases and J by 8 bases, 12 bases remained unmatched. Germline lookup yields CDR1 DFQATT and CDR2 SNEGSKA (reference sequence). The CDR3 consists of 13 residues. This CDR3 reads CSAKTGAQLEAFF. CDR3 bases: TGCAGTGCAAAAACAGGGGCACAGCTGGAAGCTTTCTTT.

The V and J genes are TRBV5-6 and TRBJ2-5; maybe TRBD1 (5 bases). CDR1 and CDR2 from the germline V gene are SGHDT and YYEEEE. There are 15 residues in the CDR3. V lost 0 bases to trimming and J lost 0 bases, with 9 bases between them. CDR3 DNA: TGTGCCAGCAGCTTGGGGACACGGTACCAAGAGACCCAGTACTTC. Its protein is CASSLGTRYQETQYF.

The V and J genes are TRBV29-1 and TRBJ2-1; D possibly corresponds to TRBD1 (5 bases). Trimming left V 0 bases short and J 4 bases short, with 25 bases between. This CDR3 is 19 amino acids long. CDR1 is SQVTM and CDR2 is ANQGSEA in the germline V gene. The CDR3 DNA sequence: TGCAGCGTTGAAGATCTTCAGGGTGACCACCTATACTTATACAATGAGCAGTTCTTC. Translated, it gives CSVEDLQGDHLYLYNEQFF.

The gene calls are TRBV18 and TRBJ2-7, with D maybe TRBD1 (6 bases). Germline CDR1 and CDR2: KGHSH and LQKENI. This CDR3 is 13 amino acids long. The V end was cut by 5 bases, the J end by 7 bases, with 15 bases between. As DNA, the CDR3 is TGTGCCAGCTCAAGGACAGAGCCCCGGGAGCAGTACTTC. Protein: CASSRTEPREQYF.

The DNA for the CDR3 is TGCAGCGTTGTAAGGGTGAGCACAGATACGCAGTATTTT. Translated, it gives CSVVRVSTDTQYF. The V call is TRBV29-1, the J call TRBJ2-3, with D unclear. V was cut by 4 bases and J by 0 bases, with 8 bases left in between. This CDR3 comprises 13 residues. Germline V gene lookup returns CDR1 SQVTM and CDR2 ANQGSEA.

This chain links TRBV5-1 with TRBJ2-1, with a tentative D call TRBD2 (5 bases). The CDR3 extends over 13 amino acids. Per the germline V gene, CDR1 is SGHRS and CDR2 is YFSETQ. Trimming shortened V by 0 bases and J by 10 bases, and 11 bases separated the two germline ends. Here the CDR3 reads CASSLGAGGEQFF. CDR3 sequence (DNA): TGCGCCAGCAGCTTGGGGGCGGGTGGGGAGCAGTTCTTC.

The chain combines TRBV5-6 with TRBJ2-5; D remains unclear. Germline CDR1 and CDR2: SGHDT and YYEEEE. This CDR3 has 18 residues. V dropped 1 base and J dropped 3 bases, with 22 bases sitting between them. CDR3 protein: CASSLNLGSRRDEETQYF. CDR3 nucleotides: TGTGCCAGCAGCTTGAATCTGGGAAGTCGAAGGGATGAAGAGACCCAGTACTTC.